A single sample gave rise to the 6 T cell receptor beta chains below, sequenced in a study of CD8 T cells in ankylosing spondylitis. TCRdb itself ran the 5' RACE reads through MiXCR, one entry per CDR3 protein. Here the sample spans approximately 100,000 distinct CDR3 sequences, under 30% being singletons. The specimen was synovial fluid, either unsorted or a sorted T cell fraction (not recorded which). The receptors derive from a male donor with ankylosing spondylitis.

This clonotype was counted a few times. The chain couples TRBV24-1 to TRBJ1-2; 10 bases align to TRBD1. Losses at the gene ends were 3 bases for V and 6 bases for J; bases not matched to a gene: 6. Per germline, CDR1 KGHDR and CDR2 SFDVKD. The CDR3 has 15 residues. The DNA for the CDR3 is TGTGCCACCAGTGATCCGGGACAGGGGATAAATGGCTACACCTTC. Its translation: CATSDPGQGINGYTF.

J is TRBJ1-2 and V is TRBV5-1; maybe TRBD1 (5 bases). Germline-derived CDR1 and CDR2 are SGHRS and YFSETQ. The CDR3 consists of 13 residues. Trimming removed 1 base from V and 13 bases from J, with 17 bases in between. The CDR3 DNA reads as TGCGCCAGCAGCTTGTTACAGGATCGTATCGGCACCTTC. Its translation is CASSLLQDRIGTF.

The gene calls are TRBV11-3 and TRBJ2-1; D is uncertain. Germline V gives CDR1 SGHNT, CDR2 YENEEA. The CDR3 runs 14 residues. The germline V and J ends were trimmed by 1 base and 7 bases, with 11 bases remaining between them. The DNA for the CDR3 is TGTGCCAGCAGCTTAGGGAGATCGACAAATGAGCAGTTCTTC. Translating it yields CASSLGRSTNEQFF.

The J gene is TRBJ1-1, the V gene TRBV19; D unclear. In germline, CDR1 is LNHDA, CDR2 SQIVND (reference sequence). V gave up 8 bases and J gave up 4 bases, with 14 bases separating them. The CDR3 sequence is 13 residues long. CDR3 coding DNA: TGTGCCAGTGGATACACGTCGGCCACTGAAGCTTTCTTT. It codes for CASGYTSATEAFF.

This CDR3 is CASSLRDLYNEQFF. The DNA for the CDR3 is TGCGCCAGCAGCTTGAGAGACCTTTACAATGAGCAGTTCTTC. The chain is built from TRBV5-1 and TRBJ2-1; D not certain. Per the germline V gene, CDR1 is SGHRS and CDR2 is YFSETQ. The CDR3 is made up of 14 amino acids. V gave up 1 base and J gave up 4 bases, with 9 bases separating them. The full variable domain, in which reference TRBV5-1 and TRBJ2-1 provide the parts outside the CDR3, is KAGVTQTPRYLIKTRGQQVTLSCSPISGHRSVSWYQQTPGQGLQFLFEYFSETQRNKGNFPGRFSGRQFSNSRSEMNVSTLELGDSALYLCASSLRDLYNEQFFGPGTRLTVL.

This clonotype was picked up one time. The chain carries TRBV5-1 and TRBJ2-2, with 8 bases aligning to TRBD2. This CDR3 has 16 residues. Germline V gene data show CDR1 as SGHRS and CDR2 as YFSETQ. V lost 4 bases and J lost 0; bases outside the gene matches: 5. DNA of the CDR3: TGCGCCAGCAGCCCGACTAGCGTCGCGAACACCGGGGAGCTGTTTTTT. Protein sequence: CASSPTSVANTGELFF.